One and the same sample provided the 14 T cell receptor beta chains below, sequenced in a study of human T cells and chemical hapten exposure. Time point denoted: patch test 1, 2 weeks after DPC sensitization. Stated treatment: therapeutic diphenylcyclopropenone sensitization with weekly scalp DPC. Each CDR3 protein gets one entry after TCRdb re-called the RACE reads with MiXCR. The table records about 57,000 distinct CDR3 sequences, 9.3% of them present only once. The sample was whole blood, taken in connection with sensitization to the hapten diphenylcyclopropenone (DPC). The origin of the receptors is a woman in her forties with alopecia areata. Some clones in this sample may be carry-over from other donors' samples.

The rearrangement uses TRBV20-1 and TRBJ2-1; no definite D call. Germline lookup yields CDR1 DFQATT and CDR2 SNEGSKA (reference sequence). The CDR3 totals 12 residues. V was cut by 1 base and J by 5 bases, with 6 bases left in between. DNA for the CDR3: TGCAGTGCTAGAGGGGCGAACAATGAGCAGTTCTTC. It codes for CSARGANNEQFF.

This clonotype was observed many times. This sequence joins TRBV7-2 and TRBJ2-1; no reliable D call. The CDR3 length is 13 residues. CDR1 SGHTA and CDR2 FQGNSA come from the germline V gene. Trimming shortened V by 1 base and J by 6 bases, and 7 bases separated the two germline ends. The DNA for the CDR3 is TGTGCCAGCAGCTTAGACTGGATCAATGAGCAGTTCTTC. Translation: CASSLDWINEQFF.

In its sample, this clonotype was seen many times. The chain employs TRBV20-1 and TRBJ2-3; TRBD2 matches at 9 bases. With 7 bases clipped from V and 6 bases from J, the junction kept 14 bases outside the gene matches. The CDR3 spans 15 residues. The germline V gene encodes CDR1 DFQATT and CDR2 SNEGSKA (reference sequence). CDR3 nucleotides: TGCAGTGTCAAATCGAGCGGGGGGCCAGCTGATACGCAGTATTTT. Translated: CSVKSSGGPADTQYF.

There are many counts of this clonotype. The CDR3 loop reads CASRKHNADTQYF. The CDR3 nucleotides are TGTGCCAGCAGAAAACATAACGCAGATACGCAGTATTTT. This chain joins TRBV27 and TRBJ2-3, with unresolved D. Trimming took 6 bases from V and 4 from J, leaving 11 bases between them. The CDR3 covers 13 residues. The germline gives CDR1 MNHEY, CDR2 SMNVEV (reference sequence).

The CDR3 region has the DNA TGCAGTCTGGGGACAGGGAGCTACGAGCAGTACTTC. It translates to CSLGTGSYEQYF. This chain links TRBV20-1 with TRBJ2-7, with TRBD1 matching 9 bases. CDR3 size: 12 residues. V gave up 8 bases and J gave up 3 bases; unmatched junction bases: 5. CDR1 is DFQATT, CDR2 SNEGSKA, per germline (reference sequence).

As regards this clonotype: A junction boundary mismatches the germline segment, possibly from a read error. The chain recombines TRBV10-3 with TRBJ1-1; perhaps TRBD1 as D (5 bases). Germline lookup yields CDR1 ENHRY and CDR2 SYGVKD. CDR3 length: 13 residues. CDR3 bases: TGTACCATCAGTGAGACGGACAATTGGGAAGCTTTCTTT. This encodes CTISETDNWEAFF.

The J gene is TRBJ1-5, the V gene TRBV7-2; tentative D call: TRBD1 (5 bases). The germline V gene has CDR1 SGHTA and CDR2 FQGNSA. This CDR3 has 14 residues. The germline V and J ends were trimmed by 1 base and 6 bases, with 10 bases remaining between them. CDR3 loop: CASSLGPGPQPQHF. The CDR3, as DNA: TGTGCCAGCAGCTTAGGTCCGGGACCTCAGCCCCAGCATTTT.

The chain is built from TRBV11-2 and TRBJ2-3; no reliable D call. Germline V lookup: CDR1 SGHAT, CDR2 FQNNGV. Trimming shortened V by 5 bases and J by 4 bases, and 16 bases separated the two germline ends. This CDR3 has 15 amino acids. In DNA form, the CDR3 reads TGTGCCAGCAGCGCTAGACGAGAATCCCCAGATACGCAGTATTTT. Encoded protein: CASSARRESPDTQYF.

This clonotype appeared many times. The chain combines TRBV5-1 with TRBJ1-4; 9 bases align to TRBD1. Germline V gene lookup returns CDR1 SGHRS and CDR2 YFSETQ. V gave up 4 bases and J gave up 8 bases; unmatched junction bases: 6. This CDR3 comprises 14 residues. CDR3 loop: CASSARTGEEKLFF. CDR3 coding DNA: TGCGCCAGCAGCGCACGGACAGGGGAGGAAAAACTGTTTTTT.

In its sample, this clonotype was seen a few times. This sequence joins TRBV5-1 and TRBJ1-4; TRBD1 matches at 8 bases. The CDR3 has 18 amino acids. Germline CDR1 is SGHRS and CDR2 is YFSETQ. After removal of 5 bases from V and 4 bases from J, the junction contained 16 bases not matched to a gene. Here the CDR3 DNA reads TGCGCCAGCAGTCGACAGGGGACATCCCGGGGTGGTAATGAAAAACTGTTTTTT. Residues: CASSRQGTSRGGNEKLFF.

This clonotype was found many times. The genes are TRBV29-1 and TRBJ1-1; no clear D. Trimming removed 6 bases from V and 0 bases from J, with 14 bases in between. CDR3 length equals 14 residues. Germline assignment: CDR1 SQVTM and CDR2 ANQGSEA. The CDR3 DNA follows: TGCAGCGTGGACGACACTCCTATGAACACTGAAGCTTTCTTT. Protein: CSVDDTPMNTEAFF.

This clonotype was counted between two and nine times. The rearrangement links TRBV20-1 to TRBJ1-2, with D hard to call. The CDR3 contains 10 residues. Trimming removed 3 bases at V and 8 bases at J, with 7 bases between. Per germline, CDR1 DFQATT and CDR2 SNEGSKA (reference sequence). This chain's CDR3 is CSASPYGYTF. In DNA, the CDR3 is TGCAGTGCTAGCCCCTACGGCTACACCTTC.

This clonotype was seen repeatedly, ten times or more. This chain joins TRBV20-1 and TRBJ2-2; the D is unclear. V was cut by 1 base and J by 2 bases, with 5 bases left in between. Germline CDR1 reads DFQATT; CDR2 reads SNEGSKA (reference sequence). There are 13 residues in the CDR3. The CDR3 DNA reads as TGCAGTGCTAGAGGGATTAACACCGGGGAGCTGTTTTTT. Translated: CSARGINTGELFF.

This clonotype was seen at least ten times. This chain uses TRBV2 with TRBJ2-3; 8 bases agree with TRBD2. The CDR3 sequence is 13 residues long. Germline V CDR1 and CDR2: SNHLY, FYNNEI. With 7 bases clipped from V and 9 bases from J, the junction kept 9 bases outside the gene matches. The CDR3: CASILKRGRTQYF. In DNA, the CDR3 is TGTGCCAGCATTCTTAAGCGGGGGAGGACGCAGTATTTT.